What follows describes a single T cell receptor beta chain. The authors' processing: Researchers report that nucleated cell counts were estimated from reference gene primer amplification. Sequencing was performed with immunoSEQ multiplex PCR; in TCRdb, only in-frame clones are kept and a portion is missing. V and J calls and clone size follow that table, whereas D and trimming were derived from the DNA. Counted here are roughly 200,000 clones, 85% to 90% occurring once; the ten biggest clones make up around 7.5%. The data belong to a study of blood T cell repertoires in COVID-19. Overall study context: Material from acute and convalescent COVID-19 was sourced from the United States, Italy and Spain.

V was pared by 1 base and J by 3 bases, with 12 bases between. The CDR3 is 14 residues long. Germline loops: CDR1 GTSNPN, CDR2 SVGIG (reference sequence). Sequencing was performed on peripheral blood. The TCR was taken from a woman aged 55-69 years with acute or convalescent COVID-19. V is TRBV30 and J is TRBJ1-1; TRBD1 might be the D (5 bases). CDR3 coding DNA: TGTGCCTGGAGTGGCAGGGCTAGGGACACTGAAGCTTTCTTT. Protein: CAWSGRARDTEAFF.